The 27 T cell receptor beta chains below come from one sample, sequenced in a study of identical twins. TCRdb reanalysed the 5' RACE reads using MiXCR and keeps one entry per CDR3 protein. The data contain around 340,000 distinct CDR3 sequences, roughly 12% of them singletons. The same sample was also studied in work on yellow fever vaccine responses in identical twins.

Specimen: CD8+ T cells sorted from blood. The receptor set was obtained from a woman aged 18-35 years in good health.

The V and J genes are TRBV27 and TRBJ2-3; TRBD2 aligns across 15 bases. CDR3 length: 18 amino acids. CDR1 is MNHEY, CDR2 SMNVEV, per germline (reference sequence). With V trimmed by 1 base and J by 0 bases, 2 bases remained unmatched. The CDR3 protein is CASSLWTSGRGSTDTQYF. For the CDR3, the DNA is TGTGCCAGCAGTTTATGGACTAGCGGGAGGGGTAGCACAGATACGCAGTATTTT.

The chain is built from TRBV5-1 and TRBJ2-5, with TRBD2 as a possible D gene (5 bases). Per the germline V gene, CDR1 is SGHRS and CDR2 is YFSETQ. This CDR3 is 15 amino acids long. Trimming cost V 0 bases and J 5 bases, with 14 bases left between them. The CDR3 loop reads CASSLVPGSSETQYF. The CDR3 DNA reads TGCGCCAGCAGCTTGGTCCCGGGGAGCAGTGAGACCCAGTACTTC.

This chain uses TRBV5-5 with TRBJ2-7; the match to TRBD1 covers 7 bases. The V gene's germline CDR1 is SGHKS and CDR2 YYEKEE (reference sequence). The CDR3 has 15 amino acids. Unmatched junction bases numbered 14, after V lost 4 bases and J lost 7 bases. This CDR3 reads CASSHGQAGLREQYV. CDR3 bases: TGTGCCAGCAGCCACGGACAGGCCGGCCTTAGGGAGCAGTACGTC.

This clonotype appeared a few times. The chain uses TRBV9 and TRBJ2-3; D call uncertain. The germline V gene has CDR1 SGDLS and CDR2 YYNGEE. There are 14 residues in the CDR3. The V gene lost 0 bases and the J gene lost 0 bases, with 5 bases spanning the gap. CDR3 nucleotide sequence: TGTGCCAGCAGCGTAGCCCTAAGCACAGATACGCAGTATTTT. Translated: CASSVALSTDTQYF.

The sample holds a few counts of this clonotype. The J gene is TRBJ2-3, the V gene TRBV21-1; the DNA was not compared with TRBD2, the D call given in the table. TRBV21-1 is recorded as a pseudogene. This CDR3 is built from 13 residues. The CDR3 bases are TGTGCCAGCAGCAGCGGGAGCCCAGATACGCAGTATTTT. This translates into CASSSGSPDTQYF.

The V gene is TRBV5-1, the J gene TRBJ2-3; 10 nucleotides match TRBD1. This CDR3 has 15 amino acids. Germline loops: CDR1 SGHRS, CDR2 YFSETQ. Unmatched junction bases numbered 8, after V lost 4 bases and J lost 6 bases. CDR3 amino acids: CASSLDRGEVDTQYF. The CDR3 coding sequence is TGCGCCAGCAGCCTGGACAGGGGGGAAGTGGATACGCAGTATTTT.

This clonotype was seen ten or more times. The CDR3 DNA sequence: TGTGCCAGCACCCAAGGGACTAGCGGGAGTGAGACAGATACGCAGTATTTT. This sequence encodes CASTQGTSGSETDTQYF. This chain connects TRBV6-1 to TRBJ2-3; 14 positions agree with TRBD2. V was clipped by 7 bases and J by 3 bases; unmatched bases: 9. This CDR3 is 17 amino acids long. Germline loops: CDR1 MNHNS, CDR2 SASEGT.

V usage is TRBV4-1 and J usage is TRBJ2-5; 8 bases fit TRBD2. The junction had 7 bases not matched to a gene; V was cut back by 0 bases and J by 1 base. This CDR3 has 17 residues. The germline CDR1 and CDR2 sequences are MGHRA and YSYEKL. In DNA form, the CDR3 reads TGCGCCAGCAGCCAAGATGGAGCGGGGGAGTCCCAAGAGACCCAGTACTTC. The encoded protein is CASSQDGAGESQETQYF.

This clonotype was counted at least ten times. The rearrangement joins TRBV3-1 to TRBJ2-7; perhaps TRBD2 as D (6 bases). The germline gives CDR1 LGHDT, CDR2 YNNKEL (reference sequence). The CDR3 is 14 amino acids. V lost 3 bases to trimming and J lost 5 bases, with 14 bases between them. DNA of the CDR3: TGTGCCAGCAGCCAGGGCAGGGAGGAGGACGAGCAGTACGTC. Its translation: CASSQGREEDEQYV.

This clonotype has more than one count but fewer than ten. For the CDR3, the DNA is TGTGCCAGCAGCTCCGGACTGAGGGAGCAGTACGTC. Translated, it gives CASSSGLREQYV. The rearrangement joins TRBV13 to TRBJ2-7; a possible D gene is TRBD2 (5 bases). Germline CDR1 PRHDT, CDR2 FYEKMQ (reference sequence). The ends were cut back, 4 bases at V and 7 bases at J, with 11 bases in the middle. The CDR3 consists of 12 residues.

In its sample, this clonotype was seen many times. The rearrangement uses TRBV28 and TRBJ2-7; no clear D. The V and J ends lost 5 bases and 4 bases respectively, with 9 bases between them. CDR3 length: 12 amino acids. CDR1 and CDR2 from the germline V gene are MDHEN and SYDVKM. CDR3 region: CASSRDGYEQYV. The CDR3 DNA sequence: TGTGCCAGCAGTCGAGACGGTTACGAGCAGTACGTC.

In this sample, this clonotype turned up a few times. V is TRBV24-1 and J is TRBJ2-1; 10 bases line up with TRBD2. The CDR3 has 17 amino acids. The V segment lost 9 bases and the J segment 2 bases; nucleotides outside the gene matches: 12. Germline V gene lookup returns CDR1 KGHDR and CDR2 SFDVKD. CDR3 coding DNA: TGTGCCACCCAGGGGCTAGCGGGAGATCTCACCTACAATGAGCAGTTCTTC. This codes for CATQGLAGDLTYNEQFF.

This clonotype was counted many times. The V gene is TRBV28, the J gene TRBJ1-1; the D gene is possibly TRBD1 (5 bases). From germline, CDR1 is MDHEN and CDR2 SYDVKM. V lost 3 bases and J lost 3, with 14 bases in between. The CDR3 consists of 15 residues. The CDR3 DNA follows: TGTGCCAGCAGTTTTTTCTGGACACCTTACACTGAAGCTTTCTTT. Translating it yields CASSFFWTPYTEAFF.

The gene calls are TRBV11-2 and TRBJ2-7; no clear D. CDR1 SGHAT and CDR2 FQNNGV come from the germline V gene. V was shortened by 3 bases and J by 5 bases, with 11 bases between the two germline ends. The CDR3 totals 13 residues. The CDR3 here is CASSFRAEDEQYV. CDR3 nucleotide sequence: TGTGCCAGCAGCTTTCGAGCCGAAGACGAGCAGTACGTC.

The rearrangement uses TRBV5-5 and TRBJ2-2; D may be TRBD2 (6 bases). CDR3 length: 15 amino acids. CDR1 and CDR2 from the germline V gene are SGHKS and YYEKEE (reference sequence). V was clipped by 2 bases and J by 7 bases, with 15 bases between them. This CDR3 is CASSFWLGEVGELFF. CDR3 nucleotides: TGTGCCAGCAGCTTTTGGTTGGGGGAGGTCGGGGAGCTGTTTTTT.

CDR3 region: CSAQPGTNYGYTF. The DNA for the CDR3 is TGCAGCGCCCAACCGGGAACTAACTATGGCTACACCTTC. The genes are TRBV29-1 and TRBJ1-2, with D uncertain. Trimming cost V 7 bases and J 0 bases, with 12 bases left between them. Per germline, CDR1 SQVTM and CDR2 ANQGSEA. CDR3 length: 13 amino acids.

V and J are TRBV7-2 and TRBJ2-3; 9 bases agree with TRBD2. This CDR3 comprises 18 residues. The germline V gene has CDR1 SGHTA and CDR2 FQGNSA. Germline trimming cut 2 bases from V and 1 base from J; bases unmatched to any gene: 10. The CDR3 loop reads CASSLSVSGRLGTDTQYF. CDR3 nucleotides: TGTGCCAGCAGCTTAAGCGTAAGCGGGAGGCTCGGCACAGATACGCAGTATTTT.

This clonotype was counted a few times. The V and J genes are TRBV18 and TRBJ2-6, with 9 bases lining up with TRBD1. The CDR3 is 21 amino acids. CDR1 and CDR2 from the germline V gene are KGHSH and LQKENI. V lost 0 bases, J lost 1 base, and 13 bases stayed unmatched. The CDR3 DNA sequence: TGTGCCAGCTCACCACCCCCCGCGCTGGGACAGGGATGGTCTGGGGCCAACGTCCTGACTTTC. Residues: CASSPPPALGQGWSGANVLTF.

The rearrangement links TRBV7-9 to TRBJ2-1, with 11 bases identical to TRBD2. The CDR3 sequence is 17 residues long. Germline CDR1 is SEHNR and CDR2 is FQNEAQ (reference sequence). Trimming cost V 3 bases and J 3 bases; bases outside gene matches: 7. The CDR3 DNA is TGTGCCAGCAGCTTCGATCCCGGGACTAGCGGCTACAATGAGCAGTTCTTC. It yields the protein CASSFDPGTSGYNEQFF.

This clonotype has more than one count but fewer than ten. The chain recombines TRBV20-1 with TRBJ2-1, with TRBD2 as a possible D gene (6 bases). Trimming stripped 7 bases from V and 4 bases from J, with 17 bases between. The CDR3 extends over 14 amino acids. Germline loops: CDR1 DFQATT, CDR2 SNEGSKA (reference sequence). In DNA form, the CDR3 reads TGCAGTGTCAGGGAGGTGGGAGGTTACAATGAGCAGTTCTTC. This sequence encodes CSVREVGGYNEQFF.

The rearrangement joins TRBV6-2 or TRBV6-3 to TRBJ2-3; the match to TRBD2 covers 13 bases. Germline CDR1 reads MNHEY; CDR2 reads SVGEGT. The CDR3 extends over 17 amino acids. With V trimmed by 1 base and J by 2 bases, 3 bases remained unmatched. Here the CDR3 reads CASSYWTSGGFTDTQYF. The CDR3 coding sequence is TGTGCCAGCAGTTACTGGACTAGCGGGGGCTTCACAGATACGCAGTATTTT.

The gene calls are TRBV19 and TRBJ2-1, with a possible D match to TRBD2 (6 bases). This CDR3 comprises 15 residues. The V and J ends lost 6 bases and 0 bases respectively, with 12 bases between them. Germline CDR1 reads LNHDA; CDR2 reads SQIVND (reference sequence). The DNA of the CDR3 is TGTGCCAGTAGCCCAGCGGGTCTCTCCTACAATGAGCAGTTCTTC. Translation: CASSPAGLSYNEQFF.

This sequence joins TRBV11-2 and TRBJ2-1; the D is unclear. V lost 1 base to trimming and J lost 15 bases, with 16 bases between them. Looked up from germline, CDR1 is SGHAT and CDR2 is FQNNGV. This CDR3 has 13 residues. CDR3 loop: CASSLGILLGPFF. In nucleotides, the CDR3 is TGTGCCAGCAGCTTAGGGATTCTTCTAGGACCGTTCTTC.

V usage is TRBV3-1 and J usage is TRBJ2-1; TRBD1 or TRBD2 may be the D gene (6 bases each). Deletions cut 3 bases from V and 9 bases from J, with 9 bases between. This CDR3 contains 12 residues. Germline CDR1 reads LGHDT; CDR2 reads YNNKEL (reference sequence). Here the CDR3 DNA reads TGTGCCAGCAGCCACGGGGGCCCTGAGCAGTTCTTC. Protein product: CASSHGGPEQFF.

J is TRBJ1-2 and V is TRBV19; TRBD1 matches 7 bases. Per the germline V gene, CDR1 is LNHDA and CDR2 is SQIVND (reference sequence). V lost 6 bases and J lost 3; bases outside the gene matches: 13. The CDR3 runs to 16 residues. CDR3 sequence reads: CASSDLVQGGDYGYTF. CDR3 coding DNA: TGTGCCAGTAGCGATCTCGTGCAGGGGGGTGACTATGGCTACACCTTC.

The V and J genes are TRBV11-3 and TRBJ1-5; D unclear. CDR1 SGHNT and CDR2 YENEEA come from the germline V gene. V lost 6 bases, J lost 3 bases, and 15 bases lay in between. This CDR3 has 15 residues. Here the CDR3 DNA reads TGTGCCAGCAGTCCTAATGGTTGGTACAATCAGCCCCAGCATTTT. It is translated as CASSPNGWYNQPQHF.

J is TRBJ2-7 and V is TRBV6-1; D assignment may be TRBD1 or TRBD2 (5 bases each). Per germline, CDR1 MNHNS and CDR2 SASEGT. This CDR3 is built from 14 residues. V gave up 3 bases and J gave up 0 bases, with 9 bases separating them. CDR3 residues: CASSDGTSSYEQYV. CDR3 DNA sequence: TGTGCCAGCAGTGATGGGACGAGCTCCTACGAGCAGTACGTC.